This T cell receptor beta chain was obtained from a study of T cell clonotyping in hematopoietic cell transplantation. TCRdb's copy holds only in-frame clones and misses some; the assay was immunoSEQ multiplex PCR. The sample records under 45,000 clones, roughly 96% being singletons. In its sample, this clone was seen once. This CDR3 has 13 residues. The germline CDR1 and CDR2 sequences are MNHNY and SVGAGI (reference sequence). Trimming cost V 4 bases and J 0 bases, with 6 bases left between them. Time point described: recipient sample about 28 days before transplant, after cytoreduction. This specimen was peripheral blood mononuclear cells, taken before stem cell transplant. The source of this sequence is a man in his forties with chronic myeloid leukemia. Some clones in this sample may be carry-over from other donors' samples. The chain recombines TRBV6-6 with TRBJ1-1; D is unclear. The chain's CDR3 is CASSWEMNTEAFF. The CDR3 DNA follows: TGTGCCAGCAGTTGGGAAATGAACACTGAAGCTTTCTTT.